Presented here are 4 T cell receptor beta chains from one specimen sequenced in a study of PD-L1 blockade in urothelial cancer. Only in-frame clones appear in the TCRdb table, and some are missing; sequencing was by immunoSEQ multiplex PCR. This sample has about 130,000 clones, with roughly 80% found just once. The time point is: pretreatment peripheral blood. The sequencing used PBMCs, collected around atezolizumab (anti-PD-L1) treatment. These receptors were taken from a man aged 50-59 years with urothelial cancer.

The chain combines TRBV19 with TRBJ2-1; the match to TRBD2 covers 15 bases. Looked up from germline, CDR1 is LNHDA and CDR2 is SQIVND (reference sequence). CDR3 size: 17 residues. V gave up 3 bases and J gave up 7 bases; unmatched junction bases: 7. CDR3 DNA: TGTGCCAGTAGTATTAACCCGGGACTAGCGGGAGGAAATGAGCAGTTCTTC. This codes for CASSINPGLAGGNEQFF.

About this clone: This same CDR3 is encoded by further DNA sequences in the sample. The rearrangement joins TRBV28 to TRBJ2-7, with 7 nucleotides matching TRBD1. Trimming cost V 8 bases and J 3 bases; bases outside gene matches: 7. The CDR3 runs 13 residues. Germline CDR1 MDHEN, CDR2 SYDVKM. CDR3 sequence (DNA): TGTGCCAGCTCCTCCCCAGGGGGCTACGAGCAGTACTTC. It yields the protein CASSSPGGYEQYF.

V gene TRBV28 combines with J gene TRBJ2-7; 8 nucleotides line up with TRBD2. Losses at the gene ends were 6 bases for V and 7 bases for J; bases not matched to a gene: 17. Germline values: CDR1 MDHEN, CDR2 SYDVKM. The CDR3 is 16 amino acids. CDR3 loop: CASRRIAGRLTREQYF. DNA of the CDR3: TGTGCCAGCAGAAGAATAGCGGGAAGGTTAACTAGGGAGCAGTACTTC.

This chain uses TRBV28 with TRBJ2-7; 7 bases line up with TRBD1. This CDR3 comprises 14 residues. Germline V lookup: CDR1 MDHEN, CDR2 SYDVKM. The J segment lost 5 bases and the V segment lost 1 base, leaving 5 bases of the junction unmatched. The CDR3 sequence: CASSLSTGIHEQYF. CDR3 DNA: TGTGCCAGCAGTTTATCGACAGGGATCCACGAGCAGTACTTC.